This T cell receptor (beta chain) was obtained from a study of cytomegalovirus exposure and HLA in healthy donors. Data came from immunoSEQ multiplex PCR; TCRdb stores just in-frame clones and leaves some out. The sample includes over 200,000 clones, roughly 89% seen only once; the top ten take under 0.4%. A note on this clone: The antigen is unknown.

The germline CDR1 and CDR2 sequences are SGHTA and FQGNSA. V lost 5 bases and J lost 1, with 12 bases in between. This CDR3 is 14 amino acids long. Whole-study findings and limits: Clusters of TCRs from the first cohort tended to co-occur in the roughly 120 validation repertoires (as a later analysis found).

The sequenced sample consisted of PBMCs. The clonotype comes from a woman in her late teens or twenties in good health and CMV-seronegative. V usage is TRBV7-2 and J usage is TRBJ2-7; D possibly corresponds to TRBD2 (5 bases). The CDR3 protein is CASSPGTGSYEQYF. CDR3 DNA: TGTGCCAGCAGCCCCGGTACGGGATCCTACGAGCAGTACTTC.